Described below is a single T cell receptor beta chain sequence and its context. Its antigen is still unknown. The record originates from a study of OX40 agonist ivuxolimab in advanced cancers. On the study more broadly: Ivuxolimab is an agonistic anti-OX40 (CD134) antibody, and patients were treated with it.

Baseline was the first blood sampling point, followed by cycle 4 day 1 and cycle 7 day 1. Clones were sequenced by immunoSEQ multiplex PCR, and TCRdb holds only the in-frame ones, with some missing. Of about 100,000 clones listed, around 90% were seen once; the top ten hold around 0.71%. Findings of the study overall: In a subset of nonresponders, normalized T-cell clonal expansion was also low. Blood T cells, both CD4+ and CD8+, expanded clonally by week 6 at 0.1 to 3.0 mg/kg.

The TCR originated in an adult with an advanced solid tumor such as melanoma, head and neck, liver or kidney cancer. This specimen was CD4+ or CD8+ T cells sorted from blood, taken in a trial of the OX40 agonist ivuxolimab.

The CDR3 region has the DNA TGTGCCAGCTCACCCAACAGGGGAGACACCGGGGAGCTGTTTTTT. It codes for CASSPNRGDTGELFF. This sequence joins TRBV18 and TRBJ2-2; 7 positions agree with TRBD1. The junction had 4 bases not matched to a gene; V was cut back by 3 bases and J by 3 bases. Germline V gives CDR1 KGHSH, CDR2 LQKENI. CDR3 length: 15 amino acids.